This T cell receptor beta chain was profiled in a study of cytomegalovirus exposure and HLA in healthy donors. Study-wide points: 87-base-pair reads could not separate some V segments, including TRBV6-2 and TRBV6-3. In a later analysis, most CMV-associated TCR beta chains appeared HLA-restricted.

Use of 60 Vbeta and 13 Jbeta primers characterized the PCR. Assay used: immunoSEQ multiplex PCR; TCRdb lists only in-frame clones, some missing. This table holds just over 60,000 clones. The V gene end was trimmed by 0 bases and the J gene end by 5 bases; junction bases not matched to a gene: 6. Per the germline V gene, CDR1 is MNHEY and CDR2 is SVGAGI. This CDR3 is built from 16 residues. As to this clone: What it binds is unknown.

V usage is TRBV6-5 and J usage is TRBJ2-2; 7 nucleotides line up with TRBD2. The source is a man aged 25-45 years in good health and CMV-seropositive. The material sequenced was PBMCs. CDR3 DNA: TGTGCCAGCAGTTACTCGAGTTTGCGGGGGACCGGGGAGCTGTTTTTT. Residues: CASSYSSLRGTGELFF.